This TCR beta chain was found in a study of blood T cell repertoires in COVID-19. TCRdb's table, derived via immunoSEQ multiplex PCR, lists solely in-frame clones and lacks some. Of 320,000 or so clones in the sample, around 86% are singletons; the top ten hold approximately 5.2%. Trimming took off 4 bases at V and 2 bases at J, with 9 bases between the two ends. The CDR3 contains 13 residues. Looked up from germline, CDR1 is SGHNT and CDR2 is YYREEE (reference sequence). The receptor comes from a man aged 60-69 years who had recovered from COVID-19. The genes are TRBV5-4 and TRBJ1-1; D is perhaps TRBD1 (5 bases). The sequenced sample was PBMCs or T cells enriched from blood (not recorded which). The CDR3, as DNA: TGTGCCAGCAGCGGGGCCCCCAACACTGAAGCTTTCTTT. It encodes CASSGAPNTEAFF.